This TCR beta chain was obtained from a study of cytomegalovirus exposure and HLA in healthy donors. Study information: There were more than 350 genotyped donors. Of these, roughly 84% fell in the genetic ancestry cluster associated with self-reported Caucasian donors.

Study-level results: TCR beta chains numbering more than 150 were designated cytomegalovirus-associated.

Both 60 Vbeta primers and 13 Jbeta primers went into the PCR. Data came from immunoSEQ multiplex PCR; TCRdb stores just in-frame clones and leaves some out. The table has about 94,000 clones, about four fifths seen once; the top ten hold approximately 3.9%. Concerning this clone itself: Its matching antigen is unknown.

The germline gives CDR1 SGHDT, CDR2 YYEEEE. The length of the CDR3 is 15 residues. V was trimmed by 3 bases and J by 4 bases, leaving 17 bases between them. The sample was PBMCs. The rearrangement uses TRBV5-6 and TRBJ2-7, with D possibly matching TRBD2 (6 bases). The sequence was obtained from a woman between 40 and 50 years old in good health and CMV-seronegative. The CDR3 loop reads CASSSVRGTTYEQYF. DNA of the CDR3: TGTGCCAGCAGCTCGGTCCGGGGGACCACGTACGAGCAGTACTTC. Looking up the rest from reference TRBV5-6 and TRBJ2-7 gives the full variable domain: DAGVTQSPTHLIKTRGQQVTLRCSPKSGHDTVSWYQQALGQGPQFIFQYYEEEERQRGNFPDRFSGHQFPNYSSELNVNALLLGDSALYLCASSSVRGTTYEQYFGPGTRLTVT.